Listed below are T cell receptor beta chains from one sample, sequenced in a study of shared clonotypes between healthy human individuals. Here immunoSEQ multiplex PCR was the method, and the copy in TCRdb shows in-frame clones only, minus some. The sample lists about 1.5 million clones; 95% to 99% were seen once. Sequencing was performed on naive CD4+ T cells sorted from blood. The receptors here all came from a man aged 25-45 years in good health. Each CDR3 is given with its conserved first and last residue.

CDR3 length	V gene	J gene	CDR3 protein
17	TRBV19	TRBJ2-7	CATGSRLAGISSYEQYF
16	TRBV15	TRBJ2-3	CATSREWGSSTDTQYF
13	TRBV7-8	TRBJ1-1	CASSFSRDTEAFF
13	TRBV2	TRBJ1-5	CASSVESNQPQHF
16	TRBV5-6	TRBJ1-4	CASSLTGTGGNEKLFF
16	TRBV4-1	TRBJ1-2	CASSQVRQGSDYGYTF
12	TRBV28	TRBJ2-5	CASSLVRETQYF
15	TRBV14	TRBJ2-5	CASSHLTAYQETQYF
18	TRBV10-3	TRBJ2-7	CAIKADRAHPNLSYEQYF
15	TRBV28	TRBJ1-2	CASSKPGTGFYGYTF
15	TRBV5-1	TRBJ2-2	CASSLEVIDSGELFF
13	TRBV10-3	TRBJ2-1	CAISENRENEQFF
14	TRBV7-9	TRBJ2-5	CASSPQSPGETQYF
17	TRBV7-8	TRBJ2-1	CASSPTSGRTDYNEQFF
13	TRBV18	TRBJ2-2	CAGAGSSTGELFF
16	TRBV6-6	TRBJ1-1	CASSAAQTGMNTEAFF
19	TRBV10-3	TRBJ2-3	CAISEPKGLAELSTDTQYF
12	TRBV4-1	TRBJ1-2	CASSQGASGYTF
15	TRBV7-2	TRBJ2-1	CASSLGLAAYNEQFF
15	TRBV6-5	TRBJ1-2	CASSNPQGGNYGYTF
13	TRBV28	TRBJ2-7	CASSWQNTYEQYF
14	TRBV10-2	TRBJ2-7	CATKSQAGVNEQYF
14	TRBV4-1	TRBJ2-3	CASSQEQDTDTQYF
14	TRBV5-1	TRBJ2-7	CASSRDPSGGQQYF
13	TRBV19	TRBJ1-2	CASSIQANYGYTF
15	TRBV6-1	TRBJ1-1	CASSEGRTANTEAFF
13	TRBV11-3	TRBJ2-1	CASSLDVYNEQFF
14	TRBV7-8	TRBJ1-1	CASSSGQGVTEAFF
14	TRBV2	TRBJ2-7	CASSDRTGTYEQYF
13	TRBV27	TRBJ1-1	CASSRTGGTEAFF
18	TRBV18	TRBJ2-1	CASSSLAVGGNSYNEQFF
12	TRBV27	TRBJ2-5	CASRTRGETQYF
15	TRBV19	TRBJ1-5	CASSKTRGPNRPQHF